The present T cell receptor beta chain was sequenced within a study of T-cell memory formation after mild COVID-19. This clonotype turned up a few times. The antigen is unknown. TCRdb ran MiXCR on the 5' RACE reads and lists one entry per CDR3 protein. The sample contains roughly 240,000 distinct CDR3 sequences, around 15% of which appear only once. Study results and caveats: Of the contracting clones, CD4+ ones lay mainly in CM and EM, and CD8+ ones in EMRA.

The length of the CDR3 is 13 residues. Germline lookup yields CDR1 SGHTA and CDR2 FQGTGA. J gave up 8 bases and V 5 bases, and 6 bases lay outside the gene matches. Sequencing was carried out using PBMCs or a T cell subset sorted from them (not recorded which). The rearrangement links TRBV7-3 to TRBJ2-1; TRBD1 aligns across 7 bases. The sequence was obtained from a man aged 18-30 years who had mild COVID-19 (a few samples of this study predate the infection). Cell type and time point are not known. The CDR3 is CASSEQGPYEQFF. DNA of the CDR3: TGTGCCAGCAGCGAACAGGGGCCCTATGAGCAGTTCTTC.